Listed below are T cell receptor beta chains from one sample, sequenced in a study of blood T cell repertoires in COVID-19. The method was immunoSEQ multiplex PCR; TCRdb's version includes in-frame clones alone and lacks a portion of them. Here the sample spans 55,000 to 80,000 clones, around 90% being singletons. Specimen: peripheral blood. These receptors all stem from a man between 50 and 59 years old with acute or convalescent COVID-19. The CDR3 runs from the conserved cysteine through the conserved F or W. The D gene is left open where the match is weak. Clone size, where shown, is once, few, many, or a class for clones that have expanded.

cdr3_nt cdr3_aa clone_size cdr3_length j_call d_call v_call
TGTGCCAGCAGGGCCGGGACAGATACGCAGTATTTT CASRAGTDTQYF . 12 TRBJ2-3 . TRBV3-1/TRBV3-2
TGCGCCAGCAGCTTGTCTGGGGGCGCAGAGGCGGCTTTCTTT CASSLSGGAEAAFF . 14 TRBJ1-1 . TRBV5-1
TGTGCCAGCAGCAGATCTGGGGGGAACGAGCAGTACTTC CASSRSGGNEQYF . 13 TRBJ2-7 . TRBV14
TGTGCCAGCAGCAGCCGGGATCCTACCCGGGGCTACACCTTC CASSSRDPTRGYTF . 14 TRBJ1-2 . TRBV7-9
TGCGCCAGCAGCCAACCGTTCAGGGGGTTTGGCTATGGCTACACCTTC CASSQPFRGFGYGYTF . 16 TRBJ1-2 TRBD1 TRBV4-1
TGTGCCAGCAGCGGACAGGCGGCTGAAGCTTTCTTT CASSGQAAEAFF . 12 TRBJ1-1 . TRBV9
TGCGCCAGCAGCTTGATAGCGCAGGGGCAAAATTCACCCCTCCACTTT CASSLIAQGQNSPLHF . 16 TRBJ1-6 . TRBV5-1
TGTGCCAGCACTTTGGGGGGGGTTGGCACAGATACGCAGTATTTT CASTLGGVGTDTQYF . 15 TRBJ2-3 TRBD2 TRBV6-5
TGTGCCAGCAGTGGCGGGTGGGGACTAGCGGGCCCCTACGAGCAGTACTTC CASSGGWGLAGPYEQYF . 17 TRBJ2-7 TRBD2 TRBV2
TGTGCCAGCTCACCACCGTTGAGGGACAGGGGGCCCCAGAACACCGGGGAGCTGTTTTTT CASSPPLRDRGPQNTGELFF . 20 TRBJ2-2 TRBD1 TRBV18
TGTGCCAGCAGCTTAGGAAGGGAGAATAATTCACCCCTCCACTTT CASSLGRENNSPLHF many 15 TRBJ1-6 . TRBV7-3
TGTGCCAGCAGCTTGTTTTCGGTACCACTCGTCCTGACTTTC CASSLFSVPLVLTF once 14 TRBJ2-6 . TRBV5-4
TGTGCCAGCAGGCACCCCCTGCGGGGGGGAGGGGAGCAGTACTTC CASRHPLRGGGEQYF . 15 TRBJ2-7 TRBD2 TRBV2
TGTGCCATCAGTGACCTTATAGGGACAAGACAAAACTATGGCTACACCTTC CAISDLIGTRQNYGYTF . 17 TRBJ1-2 . TRBV10-3
TGTGCCAGCAGCCCGGGGGGGTTCTCTGGAAACACCATATATTTT CASSPGGFSGNTIYF . 15 TRBJ1-3 . TRBV7-3
TGTGCCAGAAGCCCCTCTTCCGGGATGGGTAACGCGAACACTGAAGCTTTCTTT CARSPSSGMGNANTEAFF . 18 TRBJ1-1 . TRBV5-3
TGTGCCAGCAGCCAAGATCAACTCTCTTGGGGGGACAATGAGCAGTTCTTC CASSQDQLSWGDNEQFF . 17 TRBJ2-1 . TRBV14
TGTGCCAGCAGCCCCGGACAGGCCTATAATTCACCCCTCCACTTT CASSPGQAYNSPLHF . 15 TRBJ1-6 TRBD1 TRBV7-9
TGTGCCAGCAGAGGCCCGGGACAGGGTTTGGGCACAGATACGCAGTATTTT CASRGPGQGLGTDTQYF . 17 TRBJ2-3 TRBD1 TRBV7-3
TGTGCCACCAGTGATTTGACAACGCCGTATGGCTACACCTTC CATSDLTTPYGYTF . 14 TRBJ1-2 . TRBV24-1
TGCAGCGTTGGGCAGGGCCGACCCTACGAGCAGTACTTC CSVGQGRPYEQYF . 13 TRBJ2-7 . TRBV29-1
TGCGCCAGCAGTGAAGACACCGGCTCTGGAAACACCATATATTTT CASSEDTGSGNTIYF . 15 TRBJ1-3 . TRBV10-1
TGTGCCAGCAGTTACTCGATGGGACAGGGAACGACTGGCTACACCTTC CASSYSMGQGTTGYTF once 16 TRBJ1-2 TRBD1 TRBV6-6
TGTGCCAGTAGTATCGATGGACTAGCGGGGTACAATGAGCAGTTCTTC CASSIDGLAGYNEQFF . 16 TRBJ2-1 TRBD2 TRBV19
TGCGCCAGCAGCTTGGAACCAGGGGGCCGATCTGGAAACACCATATATTTT CASSLEPGGRSGNTIYF once 17 TRBJ1-3 TRBD1 TRBV5-1
TGTGCCAGCAGCGTACTCGACATGAACACTGAAGCTTTCTTT CASSVLDMNTEAFF . 14 TRBJ1-1 . TRBV9
TGTGCCAGCAGTATAGACAGGGGTCGTGCAGATACGCAGTATTTT CASSIDRGRADTQYF . 15 TRBJ2-3 TRBD1 TRBV6-5
TGTGCCAGCAGCGTAGTAGGGGGCTACACTGAAGCTTTCTTT CASSVVGGYTEAFF . 14 TRBJ1-1 TRBD1 TRBV9
TGTGCCAGCAGCAAAGGCGCTGGAGGGAATGAGCAGTTCTTC CASSKGAGGNEQFF . 14 TRBJ2-1 . TRBV21-1
TGTGCCAGCAGCCCCGGGCCGGGGCTGTTTTTT CASSPGPGLFF once 11 TRBJ1-4 . TRBV25-1
TGTGCCAGCAGCTCACTCAGGGGAAATGAGCAGTTCTTC CASSSLRGNEQFF . 13 TRBJ2-1 . TRBV11-3
TGTGCCAGCAGCCAAGGGACAGGGTGGGAGACCCAGTACTTC CASSQGTGWETQYF . 14 TRBJ2-5 TRBD1 TRBV14
TGTGCCAGCAGCTTCGGACTAGCGGGTTACACCGGGGAGCTGTTTTTT CASSFGLAGYTGELFF . 16 TRBJ2-2 TRBD2 TRBV13
TGTGCTAGTGGTTTGGAGGGAAAGGAGGGTCTAGCCAAAAACATTCAGTACTTC CASGLEGKEGLAKNIQYF . 18 TRBJ2-4 . TRBV12-5
TGTGCCAGCAGTTTTAGGGGCCAGCCCCAGCATTTT CASSFRGQPQHF few 12 TRBJ1-5 . TRBV6-5
TGTGCCAGCTCACCACCTAGGGGACAGGGGGTCTCTGGCTACACCTTC CASSPPRGQGVSGYTF . 16 TRBJ1-2 TRBD1 TRBV18
TGTGCCAGCAGTGAGAGTAGCGGGGGGAGGGAGACCCAGTACTTC CASSESSGGRETQYF once 15 TRBJ2-5 TRBD2 TRBV6-1
TGTGCCAGCAGTAGACTAGCGGGGGGGGGAGGACGCACAGATACGCAGTATTTT CASSRLAGGGGRTDTQYF . 18 TRBJ2-3 TRBD2 TRBV27
TGTGCCAGCACCTTGCAGGTGAACACCGGGGAGCTGTTTTTT CASTLQVNTGELFF . 14 TRBJ2-2 . TRBV6-5
TGTGCCAGCAGCATTCCCCCAGTATACAATGAGCAGTTCTTC CASSIPPVYNEQFF . 14 TRBJ2-1 . TRBV5-6
TGTGCCAGCAGCCCGGGACAGGGAGCCTATGGCTACACCTTC CASSPGQGAYGYTF many 14 TRBJ1-2 TRBD1 TRBV7-9
TGTGCCAGCAGTTACTGGGGACAGTTGAACACTGAAGCTTTCTTT CASSYWGQLNTEAFF once 15 TRBJ1-1 TRBD1 TRBV6-5